Detailed here is one T cell receptor beta chain. The sample comes from a study of a mutant IDH1 vaccine in newly diagnosed glioma. Time point defined: baseline, week 1 (first vaccination visit). Regarding treatment: pre-vaccination baseline after standard-of-care therapy. Sequencing was performed with immunoSEQ multiplex PCR; in TCRdb, only in-frame clones are kept and a portion is missing. The table lists 30,000 to 35,000 clones, 88% of them singletons. The sample consisted of PBMCs, taken from a glioma patient treated with radiotherapy, temozolomide or both. The sequence derives from a woman in her thirties or forties with glioma.

CDR3 sequence reads: CASSFLRGGIDGYTF. Written as DNA, the CDR3 is TGTGCCAGCAGTTTCTTGAGAGGGGGGATAGATGGCTACACCTTC. The chain uses TRBV2 and TRBJ1-2, with D possibly TRBD1 on 6 matching bases. This CDR3 spans 15 amino acids. The germline V gene has CDR1 SNHLY and CDR2 FYNNEI. V lost 5 bases and J lost 6, with 19 bases in between. The variable domain in full, with the rest retrieved from reference TRBV2 and TRBJ1-2, is EPEVTQTPSHQVTQMGQEVILRCVPISNHLYFYWYRQILGQKVEFLVSFYNNEISEKSEIFDDQFSVERPDGSNFTLKIRSTKLEDSAMYFCASSFLRGGIDGYTFGSGTRLTVV.